This T cell receptor (beta chain) came from a study of blood T cell repertoires in COVID-19. Study in general: COVID-19 samples collected from the United States, Italy and Spain covered acute and convalescent phases.

This clone was recorded once. Trimming stripped 4 bases from V and 4 bases from J, with 7 bases between. The CDR3 is 12 amino acids. Looked up from germline, CDR1 is MNHEY and CDR2 is SMNVEV (reference sequence). The protocol was immunoSEQ multiplex PCR, while the TCRdb copy is restricted to in-frame clones and leaves out a portion. The sample records around 230,000 clones, more than 80% being singletons. The TCR was taken from a man aged 25-45 years who had recovered from COVID-19. Sequenced input: peripheral blood. The chain links TRBV27 to TRBJ1-1, with D unclear. The CDR3 DNA sequence: TGTGCCAGCAGTTACGGGAGCACTGAAGCTTTCTTT. Its translation is CASSYGSTEAFF.